The 21 T cell receptor beta chains given below trace back to one sample, sequenced in a study of T cells in Graves' hyperthyroidism and ophthalmopathy. There were TCR beta CDR3 regions amplified from RNA transcripts. An initial round of RT-PCR targeting the TCR CDR3 relied on the HTBI primer set. TCRdb called the multiplex PCR reads again in MiXCR, with one record for every CDR3 protein. The sample contains about 420,000 distinct CDR3 sequences, roughly 13% of which appear only once. Sequencing was performed on blood. The receptors derive from a woman aged 18-29 years with Graves' hyperthyroidism.

This clonotype was found many times. This chain connects TRBV2 to TRBJ1-1, with D hard to call. Trimming left V 6 bases short and J 1 base short, with 9 bases between. From germline, CDR1 is SNHLY and CDR2 FYNNEI. The CDR3 runs to 13 residues. This CDR3 is CASRAEGNTEAFF. The CDR3 nucleotides are TGTGCCAGCAGGGCGGAGGGGAACACTGAAGCTTTCTTT.

V gene TRBV5-5 combines with J gene TRBJ2-7; D gene ambiguous. The germline V gene encodes CDR1 SGHKS and CDR2 YYEKEE (reference sequence). V was clipped by 3 bases and J by 6 bases, with 16 bases between them. The length of the CDR3 is 14 residues. DNA for the CDR3: TGTGCCAGCAGCTCCCCCGTTGCGGTATCCGAGCAGTACTTC. It encodes CASSSPVAVSEQYF.

This clonotype was picked up many times. The chain links TRBV10-3 to TRBJ1-1; D gene uncertain. V dropped 1 base and J dropped 0 bases, with 6 bases sitting between them. The CDR3 is made up of 14 amino acids. Per germline, CDR1 ENHRY and CDR2 SYGVKD. The CDR3 nucleotides read TGTGCCATCAGTGAGTTGGCTGTGAACACTGAAGCTTTCTTT. Translated: CAISELAVNTEAFF.

The rearrangement uses TRBV5-6 and TRBJ2-1; TRBD1 matches 10 bases. The V gene's germline CDR1 is SGHDT and CDR2 YYEEEE. Trimming cost V 3 bases and J 0 bases; bases outside gene matches: 12. This CDR3 has 19 residues. CDR3 region: CASSSPTGGRESSYNEQFF. In DNA, the CDR3 is TGTGCCAGCAGCTCGCCGACAGGGGGCAGAGAAAGCTCCTACAATGAGCAGTTCTTC.

The sample holds a few counts of this clonotype. The chain employs TRBV30 and TRBJ1-4; weak D call: TRBD1 (5 bases). The CDR3 loop spans 14 amino acids. Germline V gives CDR1 GTSNPN, CDR2 SVGIG (reference sequence). V shed 4 bases and J shed 8 bases, with 17 bases lying between them. Here the CDR3 DNA reads TGTGCCTGGAATACGGGGACGGCCGGGGAAAAACTGTTTTTT. As protein: CAWNTGTAGEKLFF.

Many counts were recorded for this clonotype. The V call is TRBV3-1, the J call TRBJ1-5; the D gene is possibly TRBD1 (5 bases). V was cut by 0 bases and J by 1 base, with 10 bases left in between. The CDR3 totals 16 residues. The germline CDR1 and CDR2 sequences are LGHDT and YNNKEL (reference sequence). Here the CDR3 DNA reads TGTGCCAGCAGCCAAGACCCGGGGGTGAGCAATCAGCCCCAGCATTTT. Protein: CASSQDPGVSNQPQHF.

This clonotype has ten or more counts. The CDR3 spells CAWRDRGRTEAFF. As DNA, the CDR3 is TGTGCCTGGAGGGACAGGGGGCGGACTGAAGCTTTCTTT. The chain is built from TRBV30 and TRBJ1-1, with TRBD1 matching over 11 bases. V gave up 3 bases and J gave up 5 bases; unmatched junction bases: 2. Germline V gene data show CDR1 as GTSNPN and CDR2 as SVGIG (reference sequence). The CDR3 contains 13 residues. The variable domain in full, completed from reference TRBV30 and TRBJ1-1, reads SQTIHQWPATLVQPVGSPLSLECTVEGTSNPNLYWYRQAAGRGLQLLFYSVGIGQISSEVPQNLSASRPQDRQFILSSKKLLLSDSGFYLCAWRDRGRTEAFFGQGTRLTVV.

The chain couples TRBV9 to TRBJ1-2; 7 bases align to TRBD1. The germline CDR1 and CDR2 sequences are SGDLS and YYNGEE. This CDR3 spans 14 amino acids. Trimming removed 4 bases from V and 10 bases from J; junction bases left unmatched: 13. In DNA form, the CDR3 reads TGTGCCAGCAGCTCGAGTAGCACAGGGGATGACTACACCTTC. It yields the protein CASSSSSTGDDYTF.

This clonotype was seen many times. The chain combines TRBV3-1 with TRBJ2-3; 8 bases line up with TRBD1. Per germline, CDR1 LGHDT and CDR2 YNNKEL (reference sequence). This CDR3 has 15 amino acids. The junction had 9 bases not matched to a gene; V was cut back by 3 bases and J by 7 bases. The CDR3 protein is CASSHLGQGENTQYF. In DNA, the CDR3 is TGTGCCAGCAGCCATCTCGGACAGGGAGAGAATACGCAGTATTTT.

This clonotype was counted between two and nine times. This chain joins TRBV7-2 and TRBJ2-3, with D perhaps TRBD2 (5 bases). CDR1 and CDR2 (germline): SGHTA, FQGNSA. The CDR3 spans 15 residues. V was cut by 5 bases and J by 2 bases, with 14 bases left in between. CDR3 DNA sequence: TGTGCCAGCAGCCATCCGGCAGCGGCCACAGATACGCAGTATTTT. As protein: CASSHPAAATDTQYF.

This clonotype was picked up many times. The rearrangement uses TRBV7-9 and TRBJ2-7; D may be TRBD1 (6 bases). The CDR3 totals 15 residues. Trimming removed 4 bases from V and 2 bases from J, with 15 bases in between. Germline V gives CDR1 SEHNR, CDR2 FQNEAQ (reference sequence). The CDR3 DNA is TGTGCCAGCAGCTCAACCGGACAGCTACCCTACGAGCAGTACTTC. Its translation: CASSSTGQLPYEQYF.

The rearrangement links TRBV6-2 or TRBV6-3 to TRBJ2-7; D might be TRBD2 (6 bases). CDR3 length: 13 residues. Per the germline V gene, CDR1 is MNHEY and CDR2 is SVGEGT. V dropped 6 bases and J dropped 2 bases, with 11 bases sitting between them. The CDR3 sequence is CASSRRDPYEQYF. In DNA, the CDR3 is TGTGCCAGCAGCAGGCGGGACCCCTACGAGCAGTACTTC.

The V gene is TRBV4-1, the J gene TRBJ1-3; D gene unclear. V was pared by 0 bases and J by 0 bases, with 6 bases between. This CDR3 is 15 amino acids long. Looked up from germline, CDR1 is MGHRA and CDR2 is YSYEKL. CDR3 sequence reads: CASSQDRSSGNTIYF. For the CDR3, the DNA is TGCGCCAGCAGCCAAGACAGGAGCTCTGGAAACACCATATATTTT.

This clonotype showed up many times. This chain connects TRBV20-1 to TRBJ1-1; TRBD1 matches at 9 bases. Trimming at V came to 0 bases and at J to 5 bases, leaving 10 bases not matched to a gene. This CDR3 has 16 amino acids. From germline, CDR1 is DFQATT and CDR2 SNEGSKA (reference sequence). CDR3: CSARDTGGASRTEAFF. DNA for the CDR3: TGCAGTGCTAGAGACACAGGGGGCGCATCTCGGACTGAAGCTTTCTTT.

This clonotype was found once. The chain combines TRBV4-3 with TRBJ2-1; perhaps TRBD2 as D (6 bases). Trimming shortened V by 0 bases and J by 2 bases, and 8 bases separated the two germline ends. Germline V lookup: CDR1 LGHNA, CDR2 YSLEER. The CDR3 contains 15 residues. In DNA form, the CDR3 reads TGCGCCAGCAGCCAAGACGGGAGAGCCTACAATGAGCAGTTCTTC. Translating gives CASSQDGRAYNEQFF.

The rearrangement joins TRBV20-1 to TRBJ2-2, with 14 bases aligning to TRBD2. With 5 bases clipped from V and 7 bases from J, the junction kept 9 bases outside the gene matches. Per the germline V gene, CDR1 is DFQATT and CDR2 is SNEGSKA (reference sequence). This CDR3 contains 16 residues. The CDR3 sequence is CSASGLAGVGGGELFF. CDR3 nucleotides: TGCAGTGCTTCGGGACTAGCGGGAGTTGGTGGCGGGGAGCTGTTTTTT.

This clonotype turned up a few times. This chain joins TRBV20-1 and TRBJ2-1; TRBD2 agrees at 7 bases. With 8 bases clipped from V and 0 bases from J, the junction kept 4 bases outside the gene matches. CDR3 length: 13 residues. Germline CDR1 and CDR2: DFQATT and SNEGSKA (reference sequence). The CDR3 region is CSSLASSYNEQFF. In DNA, the CDR3 is TGCAGTTCACTAGCGTCCTCCTACAATGAGCAGTTCTTC.

This clonotype was seen a handful of times. V gene TRBV9 combines with J gene TRBJ2-5; D might be TRBD1 (5 bases). Deletions cut 1 base from V and 5 bases from J, with 9 bases between. The germline gives CDR1 SGDLS, CDR2 YYNGEE. This CDR3 contains 13 residues. CDR3 protein: CASSVSRAETQYF. The CDR3 DNA is TGTGCCAGCAGCGTAAGCAGGGCCGAGACCCAGTACTTC.

This clonotype has ten or more counts. The gene calls are TRBV7-2 and TRBJ1-2; 7 nucleotides agree with TRBD1. Trimming at V came to 3 bases and at J to 4 bases, leaving 8 bases not matched to a gene. Germline values: CDR1 SGHTA, CDR2 FQGNSA. The CDR3 has 15 residues. The CDR3 loop is CASSFGQVHSYGYTF. The CDR3 region has the DNA TGTGCCAGCAGCTTCGGACAGGTTCATTCCTATGGCTACACCTTC. Complete variable domain (other parts from reference TRBV7-2 and TRBJ1-2): GAGVSQSPSNKVTEKGKDVELRCDPISGHTALYWYRQSLGQGLEFLIYFQGNSAPDKSGLPSDRFSAERTGGSVSTLTIQRTQQEDSAVYLCASSFGQVHSYGYTFGSGTRLTVV.

At least ten counts were recorded for this clonotype. The rearrangement links TRBV30 to TRBJ2-7; D is unclear. Germline CDR1 GTSNPN, CDR2 SVGIG (reference sequence). CDR3 size: 11 residues. V lost 2 bases to trimming and J lost 4 bases, with 6 bases between them. The CDR3 DNA sequence: TGTGCCTGGAGTCACCTGTACGAGCAGTACTTC. Protein product: CAWSHLYEQYF.

This clonotype was detected ten times or more. The chain combines TRBV25-1 with TRBJ1-1, with D uncertain. V gave up 1 base and J gave up 5 bases, with 11 bases separating them. In germline, CDR1 is MGHDK, CDR2 SYGVNS. The CDR3 loop spans 14 amino acids. CDR3 region: CASSESVWETEAFF. In nucleotides, the CDR3 is TGTGCCAGCAGTGAATCGGTCTGGGAAACTGAAGCTTTCTTT.